This is a list of T cell receptor beta chains from one sample in a study of T cells in Graves' hyperthyroidism and ophthalmopathy. In TCRdb, the multiplex PCR reads were re-called with MiXCR into one record per CDR3 protein. There are roughly 530,000 distinct CDR3 sequences in the sample; 15% to 20% occur only once, and 17% lies in the top ten. Sequenced: blood. Receptor source: a woman younger than 35 with Graves' ophthalmopathy. CDR3s include the opening cysteine and the closing phenylalanine or tryptophan. Each record gives: clone size, V gene, D gene, J gene, CDR3 protein, CDR3 DNA. A D gene is named only where the DNA matches it firmly. Size is stated for part of the rows, as once, few or many counts, or as a class when the clone is expanded.

clone_size: -; v_call: TRBV6-1; d_call: -; j_call: TRBJ2-7; cdr3_aa: CASTERDSSYEQYF; cdr3_nt: TGTGCCAGCACGGAGAGAGACTCCAGCTACGAGCAGTACTTC
clone_size: -; v_call: TRBV28; d_call: -; j_call: TRBJ2-5; cdr3_aa: CASSLDRGLAKTQYF; cdr3_nt: TGTGCCAGCAGTTTGGACAGGGGACTAGCGAAGACCCAGTACTTC
clone_size: many; v_call: TRBV20-1; d_call: -; j_call: TRBJ2-7; cdr3_aa: CSARNPGTSHYEQYF; cdr3_nt: TGCAGTGCTAGAAATCCCGGGACTTCTCACTACGAGCAGTACTTC
clone_size: many; v_call: TRBV7-2; d_call: TRBD1; j_call: TRBJ2-1; cdr3_aa: CASSLGQGDNEQFF; cdr3_nt: TGTGCCAGCAGCTTAGGGCAGGGGGACAATGAGCAGTTCTTC
clone_size: few; v_call: TRBV6-2/TRBV6-3; d_call: -; j_call: TRBJ1-4; cdr3_aa: CASSYRASGTANEKLFF; cdr3_nt: TGTGCCAGCAGCTACCGAGCCTCAGGGACGGCTAATGAAAAACTGTTTTTT
clone_size: few; v_call: TRBV5-6; d_call: TRBD1; j_call: TRBJ1-4; cdr3_aa: CASSPTTTGNEKLFF; cdr3_nt: TGTGCCAGCAGCCCGACGACGACAGGGAACGAAAAACTGTTTTTT
clone_size: many; v_call: TRBV20-1; d_call: -; j_call: TRBJ2-2; cdr3_aa: CSAALGGNTGELFF; cdr3_nt: TGCAGTGCTGCCCTTGGGGGGAACACCGGGGAGCTGTTTTTT
clone_size: many; v_call: TRBV6-2/TRBV6-3; d_call: -; j_call: TRBJ2-3; cdr3_aa: CASSYLPAGDTQYF; cdr3_nt: TGTGCCAGCAGTTATCTCCCAGCGGGTGATACGCAGTATTTT
clone_size: -; v_call: TRBV18; d_call: -; j_call: TRBJ2-3; cdr3_aa: CASSPPNSRGGTDTQYF; cdr3_nt: TGTGCCAGCTCCCCTCCTAACTCGAGGGGGGGGACAGATACGCAGTATTTT
clone_size: -; v_call: TRBV7-9; d_call: TRBD1; j_call: TRBJ1-5; cdr3_aa: CASTSGGFQPQHF; cdr3_nt: TGTGCCAGCACCTCAGGGGGCTTTCAGCCCCAGCATTTT
clone_size: few; v_call: TRBV4-1; d_call: -; j_call: TRBJ2-3; cdr3_aa: CASSQLQADTQYF; cdr3_nt: TGCGCCAGCAGCCAATTACAGGCAGATACGCAGTATTTT
clone_size: many; v_call: TRBV30; d_call: TRBD2; j_call: TRBJ2-1; cdr3_aa: CAWSPIAGGPYNEQFF; cdr3_nt: TGTGCCTGGAGCCCGATAGCGGGAGGGCCCTACAATGAGCAGTTCTTC
clone_size: many; v_call: TRBV20-1; d_call: -; j_call: TRBJ2-1; cdr3_aa: CSARPSFSYNEQFF; cdr3_nt: TGCAGTGCTAGACCTTCATTCTCCTACAATGAGCAGTTCTTC
clone_size: few; v_call: TRBV19; d_call: -; j_call: TRBJ2-1; cdr3_aa: CASSIAGHNEQFF; cdr3_nt: TGTGCCAGTAGTATAGCCGGGCACAATGAGCAGTTCTTC
clone_size: few; v_call: TRBV6-5; d_call: -; j_call: TRBJ1-2; cdr3_aa: CASSYRGSNYGYTF; cdr3_nt: TGTGCCAGCAGTTACAGGGGCTCTAACTATGGCTACACCTTC
clone_size: many; v_call: TRBV28; d_call: -; j_call: TRBJ1-5; cdr3_aa: CASSSPRGNQPQHF; cdr3_nt: TGTGCCAGCAGTTCTCCGCGGGGCAATCAGCCCCAGCATTTT
clone_size: -; v_call: TRBV3-1; d_call: -; j_call: TRBJ2-3; cdr3_aa: CASSRTSASNVHTQYF; cdr3_nt: TGTGCCAGCAGCCGAACTTCGGCTAGCAATGTACATACGCAGTATTTT
clone_size: -; v_call: TRBV27; d_call: TRBD1; j_call: TRBJ1-1; cdr3_aa: CASSSRDREGTEAFF; cdr3_nt: TGTGCCAGCAGTTCCCGGGACAGGGAAGGCACTGAAGCTTTCTTT
clone_size: many; v_call: TRBV10-3; d_call: -; j_call: TRBJ2-2; cdr3_aa: CAIRQSSGSPTGELFF; cdr3_nt: TGTGCCATCAGACAGTCCTCGGGCAGCCCCACCGGGGAGCTGTTTTTT
clone_size: -; v_call: TRBV5-4; d_call: -; j_call: TRBJ2-3; cdr3_aa: CASKRGDTQYF; cdr3_nt: TGTGCCAGCAAGAGGGGCGATACGCAGTATTTT
clone_size: -; v_call: TRBV12-3/TRBV12-4; d_call: TRBD2; j_call: TRBJ2-3; cdr3_aa: CASSFNSGGEGTDTQYF; cdr3_nt: TGTGCCAGCAGTTTCAATAGCGGGGGGGAGGGGACAGATACGCAGTATTTT
clone_size: few; v_call: TRBV6-1; d_call: -; j_call: TRBJ2-7; cdr3_aa: CASRPGLLGHEQYF; cdr3_nt: TGTGCCAGCAGACCGGGGCTCCTTGGACACGAGCAGTACTTC
clone_size: -; v_call: TRBV30; d_call: TRBD1; j_call: TRBJ2-2; cdr3_aa: CAWRVTGQGFSGELFF; cdr3_nt: TGTGCCTGGAGGGTAACGGGACAGGGTTTTTCCGGGGAGCTGTTTTTT
clone_size: many; v_call: TRBV5-5; d_call: -; j_call: TRBJ2-3; cdr3_aa: CASSLEQGPDTQYF; cdr3_nt: TGTGCCAGCAGCTTAGAACAGGGACCAGATACGCAGTATTTT
clone_size: -; v_call: TRBV5-4; d_call: -; j_call: TRBJ1-1; cdr3_aa: CASSLSTGRKTEAFF; cdr3_nt: TGTGCCAGCAGCTTGAGCACAGGGAGAAAAACTGAAGCTTTCTTT
clone_size: few; v_call: TRBV6-4; d_call: TRBD2; j_call: TRBJ2-3; cdr3_aa: CASSELAESTDTQYF; cdr3_nt: TGTGCCAGCAGTGAACTAGCGGAAAGCACAGATACGCAGTATTTT
clone_size: -; v_call: TRBV27; d_call: -; j_call: TRBJ2-1; cdr3_aa: CASSLSGSGIYNEQFF; cdr3_nt: TGTGCCAGCAGTTTATCGGGTAGCGGAATCTACAATGAGCAGTTCTTC
clone_size: many; v_call: TRBV6-1; d_call: TRBD1; j_call: TRBJ2-7; cdr3_aa: CASSPTGTDEQYF; cdr3_nt: TGTGCCAGCAGTCCGACAGGGACAGACGAGCAGTACTTC
clone_size: few; v_call: TRBV27; d_call: -; j_call: TRBJ1-5; cdr3_aa: CASSPGSHINQPQHF; cdr3_nt: TGTGCCAGCTCCCCCGGGTCCCACATTAATCAGCCCCAGCATTTT
clone_size: -; v_call: TRBV28; d_call: -; j_call: TRBJ2-1; cdr3_aa: CASSLSSRGYQHEQFF; cdr3_nt: TGTGCCAGCAGTTTAAGTTCGAGGGGTTATCAGCATGAGCAGTTCTTC
clone_size: many; v_call: TRBV28; d_call: TRBD2; j_call: TRBJ2-7; cdr3_aa: CASSLSVASGRNSYEQYF; cdr3_nt: TGTGCCAGCAGTTTGAGCGTCGCTAGCGGGAGAAACTCCTACGAGCAGTACTTC
clone_size: many; v_call: TRBV7-9; d_call: -; j_call: TRBJ2-1; cdr3_aa: CASSLPYNEQFF; cdr3_nt: TGTGCCAGCAGCTTGCCGTACAATGAGCAGTTCTTC
clone_size: few; v_call: TRBV5-1; d_call: TRBD1; j_call: TRBJ1-2; cdr3_aa: CASRSWTGEYGYTF; cdr3_nt: TGCGCCAGCAGAAGTTGGACAGGGGAATATGGCTACACCTTC
clone_size: many; v_call: TRBV7-9; d_call: -; j_call: TRBJ2-7; cdr3_aa: CASSARQETYEQYF; cdr3_nt: TGTGCCAGCAGCGCGCGACAGGAAACCTACGAGCAGTACTTC
clone_size: many; v_call: TRBV6-1; d_call: TRBD1; j_call: TRBJ1-1; cdr3_aa: CASSTDRVGNTEAFF; cdr3_nt: TGTGCCAGCAGTACAGACAGGGTGGGAAACACTGAAGCTTTCTTT
clone_size: -; v_call: TRBV6-1; d_call: TRBD1; j_call: TRBJ1-6; cdr3_aa: CASSHQTGVNSPLHF; cdr3_nt: TGTGCCAGCAGTCACCAGACAGGGGTCAATTCACCCCTCCACTTT
clone_size: -; v_call: TRBV30; d_call: TRBD1; j_call: TRBJ2-6; cdr3_aa: CAWSVPDRGFPGANVLTF; cdr3_nt: TGTGCCTGGAGTGTACCCGACAGGGGTTTCCCTGGGGCCAACGTCCTGACTTTC
clone_size: many; v_call: TRBV27; d_call: TRBD2; j_call: TRBJ2-1; cdr3_aa: CASATGTSGYNEQFF; cdr3_nt: TGTGCCAGCGCGACCGGGACTAGCGGCTACAATGAGCAGTTCTTC
clone_size: many; v_call: TRBV30; d_call: TRBD1; j_call: TRBJ1-1; cdr3_aa: CAWSVRVGGTFGTEAFF; cdr3_nt: TGTGCCTGGAGTGTACGGGTAGGGGGCACGTTCGGCACTGAAGCTTTCTTT
clone_size: few; v_call: TRBV3-1; d_call: -; j_call: TRBJ2-3; cdr3_aa: CASSRGGVGTDTQYF; cdr3_nt: TGTGCCAGCAGCCGAGGGGGGGTTGGCACAGATACGCAGTATTTT
clone_size: -; v_call: TRBV12-5; d_call: -; j_call: TRBJ1-1; cdr3_aa: CASGFSPRGRAPSEGMNTEAFF; cdr3_nt: TGTGCTAGTGGTTTCTCTCCTAGAGGGCGGGCCCCCTCCGAAGGGATGAACACTGAAGCTTTCTTT
clone_size: -; v_call: TRBV15; d_call: -; j_call: TRBJ2-1; cdr3_aa: CATTRSGSSYNEQFF; cdr3_nt: TGTGCCACCACCCGAAGTGGGAGCTCCTACAATGAGCAGTTCTTC
clone_size: many; v_call: TRBV2; d_call: TRBD2; j_call: TRBJ2-3; cdr3_aa: CASNLAGSTDTQYF; cdr3_nt: TGTGCCAGCAATTTAGCGGGCAGCACAGATACGCAGTATTTT
clone_size: many; v_call: TRBV7-2; d_call: -; j_call: TRBJ2-1; cdr3_aa: CASLYGGTDNEQFF; cdr3_nt: TGTGCCAGCCTATATGGGGGGACAGACAATGAGCAGTTCTTC
clone_size: many; v_call: TRBV7-2; d_call: -; j_call: TRBJ2-7; cdr3_aa: CASSLGIGYYEQYF; cdr3_nt: TGTGCCAGCAGCTTAGGTATAGGTTATTACGAGCAGTACTTC
clone_size: many; v_call: TRBV11-2; d_call: TRBD1; j_call: TRBJ2-3; cdr3_aa: CASSLTGKVTDTQYF; cdr3_nt: TGTGCCAGCAGCTTGACAGGGAAGGTCACAGATACGCAGTATTTT
clone_size: many; v_call: TRBV10-3; d_call: -; j_call: TRBJ1-4; cdr3_aa: CAISESVGTGEKLFF; cdr3_nt: TGTGCCATCAGTGAGTCGGTGGGGACGGGGGAAAAACTGTTTTTT
clone_size: many; v_call: TRBV7-2; d_call: TRBD2; j_call: TRBJ2-4; cdr3_aa: CASTEGLVKNIQYF; cdr3_nt: TGTGCCAGCACGGAAGGACTAGTTAAAAACATTCAGTACTTC
clone_size: few; v_call: TRBV7-3; d_call: -; j_call: TRBJ1-6; cdr3_aa: CASSPRGAYNSPLHF; cdr3_nt: TGTGCCAGCAGCCCCCGGGGGGCCTATAATTCACCCCTCCACTTT
clone_size: many; v_call: TRBV2; d_call: -; j_call: TRBJ1-1; cdr3_aa: CASSLRGAITEAFF; cdr3_nt: TGTGCCAGCAGCCTGAGAGGGGCGATCACTGAAGCTTTCTTT
clone_size: -; v_call: TRBV6-1; d_call: -; j_call: TRBJ2-2; cdr3_aa: CTSSEFAGIVRANTGELFF; cdr3_nt: TGTACCAGCAGTGAATTTGCGGGAATTGTCCGCGCGAACACCGGGGAGCTGTTTTTT
clone_size: many; v_call: TRBV11-2; d_call: TRBD1; j_call: TRBJ2-7; cdr3_aa: CASSLGTGTGVDEQYF; cdr3_nt: TGTGCCAGCAGCTTAGGGACCGGGACAGGGGTAGACGAGCAGTACTTC
clone_size: -; v_call: TRBV5-8; d_call: -; j_call: TRBJ1-1; cdr3_aa: CASSWTAPNTEAFF; cdr3_nt: TGTGCCAGCAGCTGGACAGCACCGAACACTGAAGCTTTCTTT